This TCR beta chain was documented in a study of T cells after posttransplantation cyclophosphamide. Broader study findings: TRB overlap between skin or GI tissue T cells and blood was limited. Recipient CMV seropositivity and CMV reactivation strongly tracked TRB clonality.

A few counts support this clone. The antigen remains unidentified. Generated by immunoSEQ multiplex PCR, the TCRdb table keeps only in-frame clones and is missing some. Captured here are tens of thousands of clones, none seen once; the top ten comprise approximately 4.9%. Sequenced: PBMCs. The clonotype comes from a woman aged 45-65 years in good health and a related stem cell transplant donor.

In nucleotides, the CDR3 is TGCGCCAGCAGCCAAGAAGACACAGGGAGCTCCTACGAGCAGTACTTC. Translation gives CASSQEDTGSSYEQYF. The V and J genes are TRBV4-1 and TRBJ2-5; maybe TRBD1 (6 bases). The better agreement between TRBJ2-7 and the DNA end casts doubt on the J call. Germline V gives CDR1 MGHRA, CDR2 YSYEKL. This CDR3 region has 16 residues.